The 6 T cell receptor beta chains below all came from one sample that was sequenced in a study of T cell responses to AZD1222 COVID-19 vaccine (dated by TCRdb to the early 2020s). The library relied on the immunoSEQ multiplex PCR assay. In its TCRdb copy, this immuneACCESS table keeps in-frame sequences only and misses some clones. Where compared with another copy, unresolved V genes explain less than half of these, and the others have no known cause. The sample records some 140,000 clones, 80% to 90% of which are singletons. The ten largest clones represent around 5% of the sample. The label giving this sample's time point can be read as: baseline before first vaccination. This specimen was peripheral blood, taken on day 0 of AZD1222 vaccination. Every receptor here comes from an adult in good health.

CDR3 amino acids: CASSILGGQGGETQYF. CDR3 nucleotide sequence: TGTGCCAGTAGTATTCTAGGGGGACAGGGAGGAGAGACCCAGTACTTC. The chain uses TRBV19 and TRBJ2-5; 9 positions match TRBD1. This CDR3 spans 16 amino acids. The V gene's germline CDR1 is LNHDA and CDR2 SQIVND (reference sequence). Germline trimming cut 3 bases from V and 4 bases from J; bases unmatched to any gene: 9.

The chain recombines TRBV19 with TRBJ1-5, with D maybe TRBD1 (5 bases). Per germline, CDR1 LNHDA and CDR2 SQIVND (reference sequence). The length of the CDR3 is 11 residues. V was clipped by 7 bases and J by 9 bases, with 10 bases between them. The CDR3 spells CASTGRGPQHF. The CDR3 region has the DNA TGTGCCAGTACGGGGAGGGGGCCCCAGCATTTT.

Comment on this clone: A junction boundary mismatches the germline segment, possibly from a read error. The gene calls are TRBV11-3 and TRBJ1-2; no reliable D call. The CDR3 runs to 12 residues. Germline-derived CDR1 and CDR2 are SGHNT and YENEEA. CDR3 residues: CASSPGPGTSNF. CDR3 bases: TGTGCCAGCAGCCCTGGTCCGGGAACCTCAAACTTC. The entire variable domain, with the rest obtained from reference TRBV11-3 and TRBJ1-2, is as follows: EAGVVQSPRYKIIEKKQPVAFWCNPISGHNTLYWYLQNLGQGPELLIRYENEEAVDDSQLPKDRFSAERLKGVDSTLKIQPAELGDSAVYLCASSPGPGTSNFGSGTRLTVV.

This rearrangement joins TRBV4-1 to TRBJ1-4; 7 nucleotides align to TRBD1. Trimming at V came to 3 bases and at J to 7 bases, leaving 11 bases not matched to a gene. Germline CDR1 and CDR2: MGHRA and YSYEKL. There are 16 residues in the CDR3. CDR3 bases: TGCGCCAGCAGCCACCTACAGGGGTGGTTAGGTGAAAAACTGTTTTTT. This translates into CASSHLQGWLGEKLFF.

This chain uses TRBV7-8 with TRBJ1-1; 9 nucleotides agree with TRBD1. CDR1 and CDR2 (germline): SGHVS, FQNEAQ. The CDR3 has 15 residues. Unmatched junction bases numbered 6, after V lost 4 bases and J lost 3 bases. The CDR3: CASSSVNRGHTEAFF. The CDR3 coding sequence is TGTGCCAGCAGCTCGGTCAACAGGGGGCACACTGAAGCTTTCTTT.

This chain links TRBV28 with TRBJ1-5; the D is unclear. Trimming removed 6 bases from V and 2 bases from J, with 11 bases in between. Germline CDR1 is MDHEN and CDR2 is SYDVKM. This CDR3 is built from 14 residues. CDR3 amino acids: CASRMELGNQPQHF. DNA for the CDR3: TGTGCCAGCAGGATGGAGTTAGGCAATCAGCCCCAGCATTTT.